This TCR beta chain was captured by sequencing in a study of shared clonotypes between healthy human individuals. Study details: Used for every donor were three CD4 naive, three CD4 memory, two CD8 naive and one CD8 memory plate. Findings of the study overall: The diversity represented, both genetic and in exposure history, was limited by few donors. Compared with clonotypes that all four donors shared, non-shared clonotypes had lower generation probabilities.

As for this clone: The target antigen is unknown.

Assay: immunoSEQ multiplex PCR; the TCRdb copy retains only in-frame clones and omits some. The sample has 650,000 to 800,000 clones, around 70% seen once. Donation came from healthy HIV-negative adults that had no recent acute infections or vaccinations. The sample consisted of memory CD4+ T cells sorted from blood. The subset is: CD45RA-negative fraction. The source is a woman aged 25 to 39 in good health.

The CDR3 sequence: CASSSQKAGWTGELFF. DNA for the CDR3: TGTGCCAGCAGCTCCCAGAAGGCGGGGTGGACCGGGGAGCTGTTTTTT. The chain recombines TRBV7-3 with TRBJ2-2, with a tentative D call TRBD2 (6 bases). Germline assignment: CDR1 SGHTA and CDR2 FQGTGA. The CDR3 contains 16 residues. Trimming pared 4 bases from V and 5 bases from J, leaving 17 bases between.